Listed below are T cell receptor beta chains from one sample, sequenced in a study of blood T cell repertoires in COVID-19. Using immunoSEQ multiplex PCR, the repertoire was profiled, and TCRdb retains in-frame clones only, with some absent. The table has some 230,000 clones, about 85% seen once. Specimen: peripheral blood. The receptors derive from a man aged 45-65 years who had recovered from COVID-19. The CDR3 runs from the conserved cysteine through the conserved F or W.

v_call: TRBV7-9
cdr3_aa: CASSFEGVGNTIYF

v_call: TRBV6-7
cdr3_aa: CASSYPPRRGHGNTIYF

v_call: TRBV7-9
cdr3_aa: CASSLAGQLNSPLHF

v_call: TRBV27
cdr3_aa: CASSLGQGTYSNQPQHF

v_call: TRBV4-1
cdr3_aa: CASSGGLAPANTGELFF

v_call: TRBV15
cdr3_aa: CATSTDYARNSPLHF

v_call: TRBV25-1
cdr3_aa: CASSEYGGTDTQYF

v_call: TRBV7-8
cdr3_aa: CASSPRGESRYSSSYEQYF

v_call: TRBV7-2
cdr3_aa: CASSPAGGGSYEQYF

v_call: TRBV7-9
cdr3_aa: CASSLAQGSETQYF

v_call: TRBV3-1/TRBV3-2
cdr3_aa: CASSQEGAGLASYEQYF

v_call: TRBV24-1
cdr3_aa: CATSASPGLPLWAGELFF

v_call: TRBV12-3/TRBV12-4
cdr3_aa: CASRPTENSPLHF

v_call: TRBV18
cdr3_aa: CASSPLGVSNQPQHF

v_call: TRBV7-2
cdr3_aa: CASSRDYEQYF

v_call: TRBV7-2
cdr3_aa: CASSSGLEQYF

v_call: TRBV10-3
cdr3_aa: CAISDRDREGTEAFF

v_call: TRBV28
cdr3_aa: CASSFAGGVRGEQFF

v_call: TRBV2
cdr3_aa: CATRTAYSNQPQHF

v_call: TRBV7-9
cdr3_aa: CASSLSTGDWNGYTF

v_call: TRBV27
cdr3_aa: CASSLSTGLETQYF

v_call: TRBV28
cdr3_aa: CASSFRDRGLGNYGYTF

v_call: TRBV19
cdr3_aa: CASSIRAGVGEQYF

v_call: TRBV18
cdr3_aa: CASSPATGHQYEQYF

v_call: TRBV10-1
cdr3_aa: CASSESQGAYEQYF

v_call: TRBV27
cdr3_aa: CASSTTGVGSYEQYF

v_call: TRBV28
cdr3_aa: CASSSPRGLAFSYEQYF

v_call: TRBV6-5
cdr3_aa: CASKYTGTSYEQYF

v_call: TRBV18
cdr3_aa: CASSTLGGLGTEAFF

v_call: TRBV7-7
cdr3_aa: CASSPWGAGDETQYF

v_call: TRBV29-1
cdr3_aa: CSVGQSYEQYF

v_call: TRBV14
cdr3_aa: CASSQRTGTSYEQYF

v_call: TRBV6-5
cdr3_aa: CASRRGASGVVTQYF

v_call: TRBV5-4
cdr3_aa: CASRLAGGHTDTQYF

v_call: TRBV6-5
cdr3_aa: CASGTGGVYNEQFF

v_call: TRBV18
cdr3_aa: CASSHHGTPSGNTIYF

v_call: TRBV20-1
cdr3_aa: CSASSTGTPQETQYF

v_call: TRBV6-5
cdr3_aa: CASANRNTYEQYF

v_call: TRBV6-5
cdr3_aa: CASSYSRTGEGYGYTF

v_call: TRBV2
cdr3_aa: CASSGQGTDTQYF

v_call: TRBV6-1
cdr3_aa: CASSELAGGDTDTQYF

v_call: TRBV28
cdr3_aa: CASSFQGSRTDTQYF

v_call: TRBV11-3
cdr3_aa: CASSLDLGGYTGELFF

v_call: TRBV15
cdr3_aa: CATSRELAGGANEQFF